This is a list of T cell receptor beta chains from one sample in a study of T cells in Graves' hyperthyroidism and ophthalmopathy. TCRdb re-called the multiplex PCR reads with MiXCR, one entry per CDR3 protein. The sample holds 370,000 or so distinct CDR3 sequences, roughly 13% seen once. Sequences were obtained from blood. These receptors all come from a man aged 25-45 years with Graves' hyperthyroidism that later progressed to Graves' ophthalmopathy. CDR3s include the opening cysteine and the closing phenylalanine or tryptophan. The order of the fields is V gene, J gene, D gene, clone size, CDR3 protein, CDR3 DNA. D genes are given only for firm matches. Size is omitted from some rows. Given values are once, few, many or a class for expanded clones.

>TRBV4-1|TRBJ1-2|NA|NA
CASSQDSVTYGYTF
TGCGCCAGCAGCCAAGATTCAGTTACCTATGGCTACACCTTC
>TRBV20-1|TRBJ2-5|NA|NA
CSAREQYQETQYF
TGCAGTGCTAGAGAGCAGTACCAAGAGACCCAGTACTTC
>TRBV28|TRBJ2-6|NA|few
CATISGANVLTF
TGTGCCACAATCTCTGGGGCCAACGTCCTGACTTTC
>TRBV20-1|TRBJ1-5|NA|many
CSARDKSFNQPQHF
TGCAGTGCTAGAGATAAATCCTTTAATCAGCCCCAGCATTTT
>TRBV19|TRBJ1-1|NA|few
CASSINRDTGRSEAFF
TGTGCCAGTAGTATAAACCGGGACACCGGAAGAAGTGAAGCTTTCTTT
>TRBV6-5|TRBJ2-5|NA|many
CASSSRAFQETQYF
TGTGCCAGCAGTTCTCGGGCATTCCAAGAGACCCAGTACTTC
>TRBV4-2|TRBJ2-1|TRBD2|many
CASSRTSGGTGSDEQFF
TGTGCCAGCAGTCGGACTAGCGGGGGGACCGGATCGGATGAGCAGTTCTTC
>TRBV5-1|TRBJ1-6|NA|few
CASSFEGPGSPLHF
TGCGCCAGCAGCTTTGAGGGGCCGGGATCACCCCTCCACTTT
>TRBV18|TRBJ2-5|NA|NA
CASSPEGFQETQYF
TGTGCCAGCTCACCAGAGGGGTTCCAAGAGACCCAGTACTTC
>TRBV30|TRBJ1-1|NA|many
CAWSASQNTEAFF
TGTGCCTGGAGTGCCAGTCAGAACACTGAAGCTTTCTTT
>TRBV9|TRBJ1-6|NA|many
CASSVGGGNYNSPLHF
TGTGCCAGCAGCGTAGGGGGGGGCAACTATAATTCACCCCTCCACTTT
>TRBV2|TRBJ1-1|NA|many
CASSEARFGGTEAFF
TGTGCCAGCAGTGAAGCGCGATTCGGGGGGACTGAAGCTTTCTTT
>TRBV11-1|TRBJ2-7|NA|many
CASSLYGGTSYEQYF
TGTGCCAGCAGCTTATACGGCGGGACTTCCTACGAGCAGTACTTC
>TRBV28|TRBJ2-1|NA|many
CASSFGGADNEQFF
TGTGCCAGCAGTTTTGGGGGGGCGGATAATGAGCAGTTCTTC
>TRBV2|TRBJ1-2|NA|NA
CASSEIRAGSYTF
TGTGCCAGCAGTGAGATTCGGGCAGGAAGCTACACCTTC
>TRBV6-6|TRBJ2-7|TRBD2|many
CASSYTPPSGGVNEQYF
TGTGCCAGCAGTTACACCCCCCCTAGCGGGGGTGTCAACGAGCAGTACTTC
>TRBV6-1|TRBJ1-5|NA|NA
CASRSQGSRQPQHF
TGTGCCAGCAGGTCACAGGGAAGTCGGCAGCCCCAGCATTTT
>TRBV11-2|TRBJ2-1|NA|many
CASSRTHQASSSIEQFF
TGTGCCAGCAGCCGAACCCACCAGGCTAGCTCGTCGATTGAGCAGTTCTTC
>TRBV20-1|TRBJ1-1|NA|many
CSARDPGERGTEAFF
TGCAGTGCTAGAGATCCTGGGGAGAGGGGCACTGAAGCTTTCTTT
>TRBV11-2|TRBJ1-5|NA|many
CASSLGGANQPQHF
TGTGCCAGCAGCTTAGGGGGCGCAAATCAGCCCCAGCATTTT
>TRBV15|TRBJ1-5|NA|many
CATSNRASNQPQHF
TGTGCCACCAGCAACAGGGCTAGCAATCAGCCCCAGCATTTT
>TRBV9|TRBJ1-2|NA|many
CASSVDVGEGYTF
TGTGCCAGCAGCGTAGATGTGGGGGAGGGCTACACCTTC
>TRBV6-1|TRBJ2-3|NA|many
CASSPRSGRSIDTQYF
TGTGCCAGCAGTCCCCGGTCGGGGAGGTCGATAGATACGCAGTATTTT
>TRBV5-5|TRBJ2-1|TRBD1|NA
CASSFRGDRDYNEQFF
TGTGCCAGCAGCTTCCGAGGGGACAGGGACTACAATGAGCAGTTCTTC
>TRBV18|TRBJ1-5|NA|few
CASSPPGPSYSNQPQHF
TGTGCCAGCTCACCGCCAGGGCCGTCTTATAGCAATCAGCCCCAGCATTTT
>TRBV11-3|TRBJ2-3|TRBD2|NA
CASSPRSGGAGDTQYF
TGTGCCAGCAGCCCCCGTAGCGGGGGGGCGGGGGATACGCAGTATTTT
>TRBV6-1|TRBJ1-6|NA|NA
CASSRLGVEGSPLHF
TGTGCCAGCAGTAGACTAGGGGTAGAGGGTTCACCCCTCCACTTT
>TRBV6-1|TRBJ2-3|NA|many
CASSQGGYTDTQYF
TGTGCCAGCAGTCAAGGGGGGTACACAGATACGCAGTATTTT
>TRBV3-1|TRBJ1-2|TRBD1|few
CASSRRDRGRGYTF
TGTGCCAGCAGCCGCCGGGACAGGGGTCGCGGCTACACCTTC
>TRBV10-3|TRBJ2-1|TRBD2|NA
CAISEARLRLAGGTRPDNEQFF
TGTGCCATCAGTGAGGCCCGACTAAGACTAGCGGGGGGCACCCGACCAGATAATGAGCAGTTCTTC
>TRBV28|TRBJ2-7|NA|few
CASSVGTLPREQYF
TGTGCCAGCAGTGTCGGGACACTACCTCGGGAGCAGTACTTC
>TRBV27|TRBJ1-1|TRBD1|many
CASSATRQGRMNTEAFF
TGTGCCAGCAGTGCAACCCGACAGGGAAGGATGAACACTGAAGCTTTCTTT
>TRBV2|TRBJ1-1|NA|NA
CASKSRRNPAKDDTEAFF
TGTGCCAGCAAAAGTAGACGAAACCCGGCTAAGGACGACACTGAAGCTTTCTTT
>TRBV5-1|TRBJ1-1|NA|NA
CASSPGHSYTEAFF
TGCGCCAGCAGCCCCGGACACAGTTACACTGAAGCTTTCTTT
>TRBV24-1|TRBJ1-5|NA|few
CATSDGGAGNQPQHF
TGTGCCACCAGTGATGGGGGGGCTGGCAATCAGCCCCAGCATTTT
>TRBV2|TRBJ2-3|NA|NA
CASSKDSSSTDTQYF
TGTGCCAGCAGCAAGGACAGCTCTAGCACAGATACGCAGTATTTT
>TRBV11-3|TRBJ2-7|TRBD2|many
CASTVAGASSYEQYF
TGTGCCAGCACCGTAGCGGGGGCCTCCTCCTACGAGCAGTACTTC
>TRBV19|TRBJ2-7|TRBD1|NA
CASSPGTGAEQYF
TGTGCCAGTAGTCCCGGGACAGGGGCCGAGCAGTACTTC
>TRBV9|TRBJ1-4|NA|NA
CASSGGHLTTNEKLFF
TGTGCCAGCAGCGGGGGGCACCTTACAACTAATGAAAAACTGTTTTTT
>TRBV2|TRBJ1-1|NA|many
CASRRNTEAFF
TGTGCCAGCAGGAGGAACACTGAAGCTTTCTTT
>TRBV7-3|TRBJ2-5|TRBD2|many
CASSIDGLAGTQYF
TGTGCCAGCAGCATAGACGGACTAGCTGGGACCCAGTACTTC
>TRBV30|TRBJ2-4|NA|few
CAWSARLAKNIQYF
TGTGCCTGGAGCGCCAGACTAGCCAAAAACATTCAGTACTTC
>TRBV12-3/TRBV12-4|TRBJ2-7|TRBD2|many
CASSPDRRLAGEQYF
TGTGCCAGCAGTCCCGACCGGAGACTAGCTGGCGAGCAGTACTTC
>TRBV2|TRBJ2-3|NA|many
CASWRRGAADTQYF
TGTGCCAGCTGGCGTCGGGGGGCCGCCGATACGCAGTATTTT
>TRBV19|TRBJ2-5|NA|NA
CASNHRNGETQYF
TGTGCCAGTAATCACAGGAATGGAGAGACCCAGTACTTC
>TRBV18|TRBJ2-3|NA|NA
CASSAPRGGSADTQYF
TGTGCCAGCTCAGCCCCTCGAGGTGGGAGTGCAGATACGCAGTATTTT
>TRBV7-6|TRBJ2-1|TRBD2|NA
CASSLIAGDLEQFF
TGTGCCAGCAGCCTTATAGCGGGGGATTTGGAGCAGTTCTTC
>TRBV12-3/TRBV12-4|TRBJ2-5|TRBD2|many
CASSMERGKEETQYF
TGTGCCAGCAGCATGGAGCGGGGAAAGGAAGAGACCCAGTACTTC
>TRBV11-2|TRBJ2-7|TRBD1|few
CASSFGLWGTGGGYEQYF
TGTGCCAGCAGCTTTGGGTTATGGGGGACAGGGGGAGGATACGAGCAGTACTTC
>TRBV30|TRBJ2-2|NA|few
CAWSVEPAREQNTGELFF
TGTGCCTGGAGTGTAGAGCCGGCACGGGAACAGAACACCGGGGAGCTGTTTTTT